The 3 T cell receptor beta chains below all came from one sample that was sequenced in a study of glioma-infiltrating T cells. Using RNA template, CDR3s of TCR alpha and beta were amplified with iRepertoire arm-PCR. TCRdb re-derived calls from the multiplex PCR reads in MiXCR, one entry per CDR3 protein. The data show fewer than 200,000 distinct CDR3 sequences, over 30% seen once. The sequenced sample consisted of glioma tissue, nonneoplastic brain tissue, or PBMCs (not recorded which). All receptors derive from a human donor with low-grade glioma or glioblastoma, undergoing nonglioma brain surgery, or in good health (not recorded which).

This clonotype was recorded many times. The CDR3 reads CASGQGSQAGNEQFF. CDR3 nucleotide sequence: TGTGCCAGCGGACAGGGTAGTCAAGCGGGCAATGAGCAGTTCTTC. The chain combines TRBV7-2 with TRBJ2-1; 8 nucleotides line up with TRBD1. The germline V gene has CDR1 SGHTA and CDR2 FQGNSA. This CDR3 has 15 amino acids. The V segment lost 8 bases and the J segment 6 bases; nucleotides outside the gene matches: 12.

This clonotype has at least ten counts. The chain links TRBV20-1 to TRBJ2-5; no clear D gene. CDR1 and CDR2 (germline): DFQATT, SNEGSKA (reference sequence). This CDR3 has 16 residues. V shed 0 bases and J shed 2 bases, with 16 bases lying between them. The CDR3 spells CSARDPRGNHQETQYF. The CDR3 DNA follows: TGCAGTGCTAGAGATCCACGCGGCAACCATCAAGAGACCCAGTACTTC.

This clonotype appeared many times. The chain has TRBV6-1 and TRBJ2-1, with 10 positions matching TRBD1. The trim removed 8 bases at V and 6 bases at J, leaving 7 bases unmatched. The CDR3 consists of 14 residues. Germline CDR1 reads MNHNS; CDR2 reads SASEGT. CDR3 sequence (DNA): TGTGCCAGCGTTATGGACAGGGGGGGCAATGAGCAGTTCTTC. Translated, it gives CASVMDRGGNEQFF.